What follows are 26 T cell receptor beta chains derived from one specimen sequenced in a study of regulatory T cells in long-lasting Graves disease. Time point noted: persistent/refractory GD, antithyroid drugs over 5 years with positive TRAb. The authors made the TCR library using RNA they extracted from PBMCs. Investigators prepared the TCR beta libraries by applying iRepertoire HTBI primers and Arm-PCR of CDR3 regions. TCRdb called the multiplex PCR reads again in MiXCR, with one record for every CDR3 protein. This repertoire shows a few hundred thousand distinct CDR3 sequences, 20% to 25% found once; its top ten account for about 7%. Sequences were derived from peripheral blood mononuclear cells (PBMCs), sampled when the disease was refractory, from a patient treated with antithyroid drugs. Source of these receptors: a female donor with Graves disease.

The sample holds many counts of this clonotype. The chain's CDR3 is CASRPGTSGSYEQYF. CDR3 bases: TGTGCCAGCAGACCAGGGACTAGCGGCTCCTACGAGCAGTACTTC. The V call is TRBV28, the J call TRBJ2-7; TRBD2 matches 11 bases. V trimming: 6 bases; J trimming: 0 bases; junction bases outside the gene matches: 4. Germline values: CDR1 MDHEN, CDR2 SYDVKM. CDR3 length: 15 residues.

This clonotype was recorded at least ten times. V and J are TRBV24-1 and TRBJ1-4; 9 bases fit TRBD1. The J segment lost 8 bases and the V segment lost 2 bases, leaving 5 bases of the junction unmatched. The CDR3 runs 15 residues. Germline assignment: CDR1 KGHDR and CDR2 SFDVKD. The CDR3 region is CATSDSTGGTEKLFF. CDR3 coding DNA: TGTGCCACCAGTGATTCGACAGGGGGAACAGAAAAACTGTTTTTT.

This clonotype was seen more than once but under ten times. The gene calls are TRBV5-1 and TRBJ2-2; 8 bases align to TRBD1. This CDR3 has 18 amino acids. In germline, CDR1 is SGHRS, CDR2 YFSETQ. After removal of 2 bases from V and 3 bases from J, the junction contained 12 bases not matched to a gene. CDR3 coding DNA: TGCGCCAGCAGCTTTCTCCGGTCCGACAGGGGCTACACCGGGGAGCTGTTTTTT. Translated: CASSFLRSDRGYTGELFF.

This chain uses TRBV11-1 with TRBJ2-1, with TRBD2 matching 14 bases. The CDR3 runs 19 residues. The V segment lost 5 bases and the J segment 3 bases; nucleotides outside the gene matches: 12. Per germline, CDR1 SGHAT and CDR2 FQDESV (reference sequence). As DNA, the CDR3 is TGTGCCAGCAGCCCCGCTTGGGGACTAGCGGGGGCTATCTACAATGAGCAGTTCTTC. Protein sequence: CASSPAWGLAGAIYNEQFF.

This clonotype was counted many times. The DNA is left out, because the CDR3 cannot be placed on it with certainty; the CDR3 is given as TCRdb lists it. J is TRBJ1-2 and V is TRBV27. CDR1 is MNHEY, CDR2 SMNVEV, per germline (reference sequence). The CDR3 is 15 residues long, ends included. Here the CDR3 reads CASSFGEGGRYGYTF.

The chain uses TRBV10-3 and TRBJ2-7; 7 bases are a match to TRBD2. The CDR3 runs to 17 residues. Germline V gives CDR1 ENHRY, CDR2 SYGVKD. V lost 4 bases and J lost 0; bases outside the gene matches: 12. DNA for the CDR3: TGTGCCATCAGTGGCCCTGGACTAGGCCAAACCTCCTACGAGCAGTACTTC. Protein: CAISGPGLGQTSYEQYF.

The table lists this clonotype with many counts. The chain links TRBV12-3 or TRBV12-4 to TRBJ1-2, with D tentatively TRBD1 (6 bases). V lost 6 bases to trimming and J lost 7 bases, with 18 bases between them. This CDR3 contains 14 residues. Here the CDR3 DNA reads TGTGCCAGCAGCTGGCCAGGGGTTTCGAGTGGCTACACCTTC. This codes for CASSWPGVSSGYTF.

At least ten counts were recorded for this clonotype. The chain combines TRBV28 with TRBJ1-5, with 8 nucleotides matching TRBD1. CDR3 length: 14 residues. J was trimmed by 3 bases and V by 7 bases; bases with no gene match: 5. Germline values: CDR1 MDHEN, CDR2 SYDVKM. CDR3 residues: CASISGQVNQPQHF. CDR3 nucleotides: TGTGCCAGCATCTCGGGACAGGTCAATCAGCCCCAGCATTTT. Full variable domain (outside the CDR3, taken from reference TRBV28 and TRBJ1-5): DVKVTQSSRYLVKRTGEKVFLECVQDMDHENMFWYRQDPGLGLRLIYFSYDVKMKEKGDIPEGYSVSREKKERFSLILESASTNQTSMYLCASISGQVNQPQHFGDGTRLSIL.

This clonotype was seen ten or more times. The V and J genes are TRBV28 and TRBJ2-7, with 9 bases that match TRBD2. CDR3 length equals 16 residues. Germline CDR1 is MDHEN and CDR2 is SYDVKM. With 1 base clipped from V and 3 bases from J, the junction kept 7 bases outside the gene matches. Here the CDR3 reads CASSLSASGASYEQYF. Written as DNA, the CDR3 is TGTGCCAGCAGTTTATCGGCTAGCGGGGCTAGCTACGAGCAGTACTTC. The full variable domain, its missing parts supplied by reference TRBV28 and TRBJ2-7, is DVKVTQSSRYLVKRTGEKVFLECVQDMDHENMFWYRQDPGLGLRLIYFSYDVKMKEKGDIPEGYSVSREKKERFSLILESASTNQTSMYLCASSLSASGASYEQYFGPGTRLTVT.

There are a few counts of this clonotype. The V call is TRBV18, the J call TRBJ1-1, with D hard to call. The CDR3 is 14 amino acids. The V end lost 0 bases, the J end lost 0 bases, and 5 bases lay between the germline ends. Germline V gene sequence: CDR1 KGHSH, CDR2 LQKENI. The CDR3 loop reads CASSPPNLNTEAFF. DNA of the CDR3: TGTGCCAGCTCACCACCGAATCTGAACACTGAAGCTTTCTTT. The full variable domain, completed using reference TRBV18 and TRBJ1-1, is NAGVMQNPRHLVRRRGQEARLRCSPMKGHSHVYWYRQLPEEGLKFMVYLQKENIIDESGMPKERFSAEFPKEGPSILRIQQVVRGDSAAYFCASSPPNLNTEAFFGQGTRLTVV.

This clonotype was counted at least ten times. The genes are TRBV2 and TRBJ1-2; D not certain. Germline CDR1 is SNHLY and CDR2 is FYNNEI. With 3 bases removed from V and 4 bases from J, the gap between germline ends came to 12 bases. The CDR3 is 14 residues long. The CDR3 DNA sequence: TGTGCCAGCAGTGACCAACCCGGGAGCTATGGCTACACCTTC. This sequence encodes CASSDQPGSYGYTF.

A note on this clonotype: One base away lies a much larger clone, so this may be a sequencing read error. The chain recombines TRBV24-1 with TRBJ1-5, with D maybe TRBD1 (6 bases). Trimming shortened V by 5 bases and J by 3 bases, and 10 bases separated the two germline ends. CDR1 is KGHDR, CDR2 SFDVKD, per germline. CDR3 length: 14 amino acids. Here the CDR3 reads CATSGQDVNQPQHF. DNA for the CDR3: TGTGCCACCAGTGGACAGGACGTCAATCAGCCCCAGCATTTT.

This clonotype has ten or more counts. The V gene is TRBV20-1, the J gene TRBJ2-5; D is ambiguous. The CDR3 has 11 amino acids. Germline CDR1 DFQATT, CDR2 SNEGSKA (reference sequence). V lost 7 bases and J 5 bases, leaving 11 bases between the germline ends. This CDR3 reads CSVRVGETQYF. In nucleotides, the CDR3 is TGCAGTGTTCGGGTGGGGGAGACCCAGTACTTC.

This clonotype was detected many times. This chain uses TRBV28 with TRBJ1-5; 7 nucleotides match TRBD1. With 3 bases clipped from V and 0 bases from J, the junction kept 8 bases outside the gene matches. The germline CDR1 and CDR2 sequences are MDHEN and SYDVKM. The CDR3 loop spans 17 amino acids. The DNA for the CDR3 is TGTGCCAGCAGTTTTTCGAGACAGGGATATAGCAATCAGCCCCAGCATTTT. Residues: CASSFSRQGYSNQPQHF.

V usage is TRBV6-9 and J usage is TRBJ1-6; no clear D gene. Trimming shortened V by 7 bases and J by 4 bases, and 17 bases separated the two germline ends. CDR3 length equals 16 residues. Germline-derived CDR1 and CDR2 are MNHGY and SVAAGI. In DNA form, the CDR3 reads TGTGCCAGCACCCACCGCCAGATTATTTATAATTCACCCCTCCACTTT. This translates into CASTHRQIIYNSPLHF.

J is TRBJ1-1 and V is TRBV29-1; tentative D call: TRBD1 (5 bases). This CDR3 contains 15 residues. V shed 4 bases and J shed 1 base, with 16 bases lying between them. CDR1 and CDR2 from the germline V gene are SQVTM and ANQGSEA. This CDR3 is CSVGGTAVWNTEAFF. DNA for the CDR3: TGCAGCGTTGGAGGGACCGCTGTTTGGAACACTGAAGCTTTCTTT. Drawing the rest from reference TRBV29-1 and TRBJ1-1, the complete variable domain is SAVISQKPSRDICQRGTSLTIQCQVDSQVTMMFWYRQQPGQSLTLIATANQGSEATYESGFVIDKFPISRPNLTFSTLTVSNMSPEDSSIYLCSVGGTAVWNTEAFFGQGTRLTVV.

This clonotype was recorded many times. The chain links TRBV28 to TRBJ1-1; 7 positions agree with TRBD1. With V trimmed by 8 bases and J by 0 bases, 6 bases remained unmatched. The germline V gene encodes CDR1 MDHEN and CDR2 SYDVKM. There are 14 residues in the CDR3. The chain's CDR3 is CASRQGIMNTEAFF. The CDR3 nucleotides are TGTGCCAGCCGACAGGGAATTATGAACACTGAAGCTTTCTTT. Complete variable domain (other parts from reference TRBV28 and TRBJ1-1): DVKVTQSSRYLVKRTGEKVFLECVQDMDHENMFWYRQDPGLGLRLIYFSYDVKMKEKGDIPEGYSVSREKKERFSLILESASTNQTSMYLCASRQGIMNTEAFFGQGTRLTVV.

This clonotype was recorded a few times. The CDR3 does not end in the conserved phenylalanine or tryptophan, so this is likely a read error. V usage is TRBV5-6 and J usage is TRBJ1-1, with D hard to call. The CDR3 is made up of 15 amino acids. V was pared by 3 bases and J by 0 bases, with 12 bases between. Germline CDR1 and CDR2: SGHDT and YYEEEE. CDR3 nucleotide sequence: TGTGCCAGCAGCTCGCCCTCAGAGTTGAACACTGAAGCTTTCCTT. Its translation is CASSSPSELNTEAFL.

The V and J genes are TRBV12-3 or TRBV12-4 and TRBJ2-1, with D maybe TRBD2 (5 bases). The CDR3 contains 14 residues. V was pared by 6 bases and J by 3 bases, with 12 bases between. The CDR3: CASSRTSFYNEQFF. In DNA form, the CDR3 reads TGTGCCAGCAGCAGGACTTCATTCTACAATGAGCAGTTCTTC.

At least ten counts were recorded for this clonotype. The gene calls are TRBV20-1 and TRBJ1-2; no clear D gene. The CDR3 covers 14 residues. V gave up 3 bases and J gave up 2 bases, with 13 bases separating them. CDR1 and CDR2 from the germline V gene are DFQATT and SNEGSKA (reference sequence). CDR3 region: CSASGENRNYGYTF. Here the CDR3 DNA reads TGCAGTGCTAGTGGGGAAAACCGGAACTATGGCTACACCTTC.

In its sample, this clonotype was seen many times. The chain has TRBV28 and TRBJ1-2, with D unclear. The CDR3 totals 13 residues. V dropped 8 bases and J dropped 4 bases, with 14 bases sitting between them. Germline CDR1 MDHEN, CDR2 SYDVKM. CDR3 sequence reads: CASRARFLYGYTF. In nucleotides, the CDR3 is TGTGCCAGCCGGGCGCGCTTCCTCTATGGCTACACCTTC.

This clonotype was seen at least ten times. This chain links TRBV24-1 with TRBJ1-4; 7 bases fit TRBD1. The CDR3 has 14 amino acids. V dropped 1 base and J dropped 7; count of bases not matched to a gene: 2. The germline V gene encodes CDR1 KGHDR and CDR2 SFDVKD. CDR3 in amino acids: CATSDFRDSEKLFF. The DNA for the CDR3 is TGTGCCACCAGTGATTTCCGGGACAGTGAAAAACTGTTTTTT.

The sample holds many counts of this clonotype. The V gene is TRBV28, the J gene TRBJ1-5, with D unresolved. This CDR3 contains 13 residues. V shed 5 bases and J shed 4 bases, with 9 bases lying between them. Germline lookup yields CDR1 MDHEN and CDR2 SYDVKM. The CDR3 sequence is CASSLTYNQPQHF. For the CDR3, the DNA is TGTGCCAGCAGTCTTACGTATAATCAGCCCCAGCATTTT.

This clonotype has ten or more counts. The rearrangement uses TRBV5-1 and TRBJ1-2, with TRBD1 as a possible D gene (5 bases). Per the germline V gene, CDR1 is SGHRS and CDR2 is YFSETQ. V was cut by 5 bases and J by 2 bases, with 13 bases left in between. CDR3 length equals 14 residues. The CDR3 nucleotides are TGCGCCAGCAGTCCGGGGGACGCGAACTATGGCTACACCTTC. Translating it yields CASSPGDANYGYTF.

The genes are TRBV12-5 and TRBJ1-1; D unresolved. V dropped 6 bases and J dropped 7 bases, with 18 bases sitting between them. CDR3 size: 14 residues. CDR1 and CDR2 from the germline V gene are LGHNT and FRNRAP. In DNA, the CDR3 is TGTGCTAGTGGATACGCCCCTGGACGGGGTGAAGCTTTCTTT. This codes for CASGYAPGRGEAFF.

There are many counts of this clonotype. The CDR3: CASSLLGVNQPQHF. The CDR3, as DNA: TGTGCCAGCAGTTTATTAGGGGTTAATCAGCCCCAGCATTTT. The V call is TRBV28, the J call TRBJ1-5; tentative D call: TRBD1 (5 bases). Trimming removed 1 base from V and 4 bases from J, with 8 bases in between. Germline V lookup: CDR1 MDHEN, CDR2 SYDVKM. This CDR3 region has 14 residues.